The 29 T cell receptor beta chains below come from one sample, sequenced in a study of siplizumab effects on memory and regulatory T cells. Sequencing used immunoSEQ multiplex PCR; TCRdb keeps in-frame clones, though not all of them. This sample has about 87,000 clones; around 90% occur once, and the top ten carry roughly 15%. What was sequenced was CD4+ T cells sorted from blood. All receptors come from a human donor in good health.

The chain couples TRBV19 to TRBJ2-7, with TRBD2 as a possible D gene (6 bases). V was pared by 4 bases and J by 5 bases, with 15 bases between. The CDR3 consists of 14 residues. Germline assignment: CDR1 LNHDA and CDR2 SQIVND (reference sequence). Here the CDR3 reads CASSTRDVLHEQYF. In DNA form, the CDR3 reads TGTGCCAGTAGTACGCGGGACGTCCTACACGAGCAGTACTTC.

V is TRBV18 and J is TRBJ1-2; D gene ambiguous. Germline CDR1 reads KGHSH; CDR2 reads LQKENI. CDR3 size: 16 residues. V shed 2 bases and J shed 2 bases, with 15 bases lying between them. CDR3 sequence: CASSPKIPVENYGYTF. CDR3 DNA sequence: TGTGCCAGCTCACCAAAAATCCCGGTGGAAAACTATGGCTACACCTTC.

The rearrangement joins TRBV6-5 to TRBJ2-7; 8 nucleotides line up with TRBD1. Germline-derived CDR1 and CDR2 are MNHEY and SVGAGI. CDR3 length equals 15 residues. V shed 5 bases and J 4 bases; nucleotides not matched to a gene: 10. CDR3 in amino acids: CASSKSDRVEYEQYF. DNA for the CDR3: TGTGCCAGCAGTAAATCGGACAGGGTTGAATACGAGCAGTACTTC.

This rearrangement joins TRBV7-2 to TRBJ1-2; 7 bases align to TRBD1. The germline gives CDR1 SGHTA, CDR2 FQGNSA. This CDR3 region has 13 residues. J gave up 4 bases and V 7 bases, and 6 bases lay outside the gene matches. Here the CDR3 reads CASTPDRVYGYTF. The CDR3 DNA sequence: TGTGCCAGCACCCCAGACAGGGTCTATGGCTACACCTTC.

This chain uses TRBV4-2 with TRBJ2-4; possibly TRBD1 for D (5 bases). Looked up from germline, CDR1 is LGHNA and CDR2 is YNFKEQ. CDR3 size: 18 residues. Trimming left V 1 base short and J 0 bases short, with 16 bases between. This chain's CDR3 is CASSQALGRALAKNIQYF. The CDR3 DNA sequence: TGTGCCAGCAGCCAAGCCCTAGGCAGGGCACTAGCCAAAAACATTCAGTACTTC.

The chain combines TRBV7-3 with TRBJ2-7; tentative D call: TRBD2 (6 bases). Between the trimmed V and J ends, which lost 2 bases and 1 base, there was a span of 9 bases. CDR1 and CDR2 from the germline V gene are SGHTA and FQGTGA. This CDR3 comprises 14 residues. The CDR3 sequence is CASSLDGTSYEQYF. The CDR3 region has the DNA TGTGCCAGCAGCTTAGACGGGACTTCCTACGAGCAGTACTTC.

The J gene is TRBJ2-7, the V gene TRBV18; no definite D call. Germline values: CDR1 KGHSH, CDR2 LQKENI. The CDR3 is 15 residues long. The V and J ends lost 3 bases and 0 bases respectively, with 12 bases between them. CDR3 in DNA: TGTGCCAGCTCACCCAACGCGGAGAGCTCCTACGAGCAGTACTTC. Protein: CASSPNAESSYEQYF.

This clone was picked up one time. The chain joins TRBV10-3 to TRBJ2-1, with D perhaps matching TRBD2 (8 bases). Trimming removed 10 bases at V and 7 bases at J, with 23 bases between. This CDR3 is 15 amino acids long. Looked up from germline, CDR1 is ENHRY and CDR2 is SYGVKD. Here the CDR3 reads CASLPLAEGANEQFF. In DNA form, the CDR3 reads TGTGCCAGTCTACCACTAGCGGAGGGGGCGAATGAGCAGTTCTTC.

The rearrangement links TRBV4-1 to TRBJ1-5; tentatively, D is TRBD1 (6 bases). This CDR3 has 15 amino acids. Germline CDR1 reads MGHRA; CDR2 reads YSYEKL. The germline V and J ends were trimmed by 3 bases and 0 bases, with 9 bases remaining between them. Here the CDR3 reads CASSHVQGSNQPQHF. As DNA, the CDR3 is TGCGCCAGCAGCCACGTACAGGGTAGCAATCAGCCCCAGCATTTT.

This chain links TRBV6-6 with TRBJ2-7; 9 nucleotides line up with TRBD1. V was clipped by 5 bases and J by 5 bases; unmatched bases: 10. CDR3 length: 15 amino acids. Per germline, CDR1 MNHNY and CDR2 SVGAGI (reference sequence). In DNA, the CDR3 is TGTGCCAGCAGTAGAAATCCGGGACAGGGCCACGAGCAGTACTTC. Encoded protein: CASSRNPGQGHEQYF.

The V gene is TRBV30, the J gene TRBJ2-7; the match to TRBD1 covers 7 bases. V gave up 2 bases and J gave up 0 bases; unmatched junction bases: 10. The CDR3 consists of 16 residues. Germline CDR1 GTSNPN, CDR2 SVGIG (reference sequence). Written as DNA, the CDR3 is TGTGCCTGGAGTTTATACAGGGGCGCGAGCTCCTACGAGCAGTACTTC. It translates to CAWSLYRGASSYEQYF. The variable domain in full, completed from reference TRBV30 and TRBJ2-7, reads SQTIHQWPATLVQPVGSPLSLECTVEGTSNPNLYWYRQAAGRGLQLLFYSVGIGQISSEVPQNLSASRPQDRQFILSSKKLLLSDSGFYLCAWSLYRGASSYEQYFGPGTRLTVT.

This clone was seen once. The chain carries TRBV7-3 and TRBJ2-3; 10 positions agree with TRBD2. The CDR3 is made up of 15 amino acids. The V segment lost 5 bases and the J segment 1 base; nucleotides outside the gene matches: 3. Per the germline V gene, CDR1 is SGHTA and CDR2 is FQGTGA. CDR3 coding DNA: TGTGCCAGCAGCGCTACTAGCGGGGGCACAGATACGCAGTATTTT. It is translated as CASSATSGGTDTQYF.

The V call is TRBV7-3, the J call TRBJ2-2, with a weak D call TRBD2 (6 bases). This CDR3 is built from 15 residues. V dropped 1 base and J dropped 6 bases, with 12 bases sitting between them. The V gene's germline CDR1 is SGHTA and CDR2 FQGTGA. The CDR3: CASSLMGGPSGELFF. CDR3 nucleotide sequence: TGTGCCAGCAGCTTAATGGGGGGACCGTCCGGGGAGCTGTTTTTT.

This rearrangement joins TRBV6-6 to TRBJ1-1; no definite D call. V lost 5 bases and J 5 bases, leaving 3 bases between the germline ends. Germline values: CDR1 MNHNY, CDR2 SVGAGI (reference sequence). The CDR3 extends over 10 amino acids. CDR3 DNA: TGTGCCAGCAGTAAGACTGAAGCTTTCTTT. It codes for CASSKTEAFF.

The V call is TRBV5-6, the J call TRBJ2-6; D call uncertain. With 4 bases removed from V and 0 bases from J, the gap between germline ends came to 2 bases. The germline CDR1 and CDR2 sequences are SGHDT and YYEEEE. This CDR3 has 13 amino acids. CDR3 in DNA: TGTGCCAGCAGCCTCTCTGGGGCCAACGTCCTGACTTTC. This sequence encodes CASSLSGANVLTF.

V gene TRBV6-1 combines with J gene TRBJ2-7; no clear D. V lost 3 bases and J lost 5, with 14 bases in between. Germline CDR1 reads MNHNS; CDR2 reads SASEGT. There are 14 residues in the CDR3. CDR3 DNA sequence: TGTGCCAGCAGTGAGTCTATTCCGGCGGACGAGCAGTACTTC. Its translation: CASSESIPADEQYF.

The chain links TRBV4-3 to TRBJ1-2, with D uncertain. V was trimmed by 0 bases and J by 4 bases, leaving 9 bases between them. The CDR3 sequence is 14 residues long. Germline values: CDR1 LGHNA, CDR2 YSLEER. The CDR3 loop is CASSQDGRTYGYTF. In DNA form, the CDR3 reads TGCGCCAGCAGCCAAGACGGGCGGACCTATGGCTACACCTTC.

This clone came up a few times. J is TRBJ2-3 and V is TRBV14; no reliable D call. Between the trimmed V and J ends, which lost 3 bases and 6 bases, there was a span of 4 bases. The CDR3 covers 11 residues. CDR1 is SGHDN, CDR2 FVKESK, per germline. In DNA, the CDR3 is TGTGCCAGCAGCCAGTTCGATACGCAGTATTTT. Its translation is CASSQFDTQYF.

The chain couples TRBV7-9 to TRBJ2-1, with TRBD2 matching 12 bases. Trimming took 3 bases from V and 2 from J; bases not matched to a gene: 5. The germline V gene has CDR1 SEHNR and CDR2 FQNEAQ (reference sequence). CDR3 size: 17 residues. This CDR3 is CASSFTSGRKAYNEQFF. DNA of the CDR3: TGTGCCAGCAGCTTTACTAGCGGGAGGAAGGCCTACAATGAGCAGTTCTTC.

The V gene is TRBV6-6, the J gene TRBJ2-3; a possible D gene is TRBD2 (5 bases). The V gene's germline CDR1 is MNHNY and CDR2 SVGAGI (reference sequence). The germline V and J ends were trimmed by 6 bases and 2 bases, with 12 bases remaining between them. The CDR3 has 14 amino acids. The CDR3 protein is CASRNDLATDTQYF. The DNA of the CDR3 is TGTGCCAGCAGGAACGACCTAGCCACAGATACGCAGTATTTT.

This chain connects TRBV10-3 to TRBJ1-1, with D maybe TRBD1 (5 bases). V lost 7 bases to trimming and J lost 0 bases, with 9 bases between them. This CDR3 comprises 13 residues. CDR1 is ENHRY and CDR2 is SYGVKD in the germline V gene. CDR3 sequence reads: CAIIGAMNTEAFF. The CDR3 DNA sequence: TGTGCCATCATCGGGGCCATGAACACTGAAGCTTTCTTT.

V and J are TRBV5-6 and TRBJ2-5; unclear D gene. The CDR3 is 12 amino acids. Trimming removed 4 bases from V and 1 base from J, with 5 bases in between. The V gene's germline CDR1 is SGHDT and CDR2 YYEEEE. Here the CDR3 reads CASSVGQETQYF. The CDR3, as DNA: TGTGCCAGCAGCGTAGGCCAAGAGACCCAGTACTTC.

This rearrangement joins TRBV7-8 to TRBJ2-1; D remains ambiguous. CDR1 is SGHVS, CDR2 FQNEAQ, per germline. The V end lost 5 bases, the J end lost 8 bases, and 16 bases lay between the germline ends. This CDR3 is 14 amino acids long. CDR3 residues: CASSISRYGDEQFF. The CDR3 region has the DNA TGTGCCAGCAGCATCTCTAGGTACGGCGATGAGCAGTTCTTC.

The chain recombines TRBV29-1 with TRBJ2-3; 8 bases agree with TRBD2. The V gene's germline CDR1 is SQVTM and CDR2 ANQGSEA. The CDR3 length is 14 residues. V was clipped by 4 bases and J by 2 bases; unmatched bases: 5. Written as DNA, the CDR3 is TGCAGCGTTGGGGGCGGGGGGATCACAGATACGCAGTATTTT. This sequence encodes CSVGGGGITDTQYF.

The CDR3, as DNA: TGTGCCAGCAGCGCGGGGAGGTCGACAGATACGCAGTATTTT. It encodes CASSAGRSTDTQYF. The genes are TRBV9 and TRBJ2-3; TRBD2 is a possible D gene (6 bases). Between the trimmed V and J ends, which lost 3 bases and 3 bases, there was a span of 11 bases. The CDR3 is 14 residues long. Germline V gene sequence: CDR1 SGDLS, CDR2 YYNGEE.

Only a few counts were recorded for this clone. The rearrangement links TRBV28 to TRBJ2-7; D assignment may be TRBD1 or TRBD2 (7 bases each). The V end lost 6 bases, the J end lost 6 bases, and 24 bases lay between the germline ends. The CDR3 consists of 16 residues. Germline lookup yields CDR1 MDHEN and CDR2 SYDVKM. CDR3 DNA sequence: TGTGCCAGCAGCTCGCAGGGGGGGAACTTTCTGTCCGAGCAGTACTTC. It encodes CASSSQGGNFLSEQYF.

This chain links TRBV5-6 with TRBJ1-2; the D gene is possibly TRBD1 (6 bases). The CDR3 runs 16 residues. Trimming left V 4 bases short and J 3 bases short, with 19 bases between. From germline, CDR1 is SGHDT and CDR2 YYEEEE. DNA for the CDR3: TGTGCCAGCAGCACCTGGTTTGGGGGGGCGGACTATGGCTACACCTTC. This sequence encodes CASSTWFGGADYGYTF.

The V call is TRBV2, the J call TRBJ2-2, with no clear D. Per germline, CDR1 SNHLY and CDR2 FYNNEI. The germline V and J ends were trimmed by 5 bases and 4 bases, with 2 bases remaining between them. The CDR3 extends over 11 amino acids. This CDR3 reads CASSSTGELFF. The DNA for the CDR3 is TGTGCCAGCAGTTCCACCGGGGAGCTGTTTTTT.

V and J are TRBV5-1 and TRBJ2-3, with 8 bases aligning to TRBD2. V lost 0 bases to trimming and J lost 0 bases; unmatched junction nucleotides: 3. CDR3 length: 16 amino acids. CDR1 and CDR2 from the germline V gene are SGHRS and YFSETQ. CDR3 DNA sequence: TGCGCCAGCAGCTTGGGCGGGGGGAGAAGCACAGATACGCAGTATTTT. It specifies CASSLGGGRSTDTQYF.